This T cell receptor beta chain was profiled in a study of T-cell memory formation after mild COVID-19. MiXCR, run by TCRdb on the 5' RACE reads, gives a single entry per CDR3 protein. The sample yields around 340,000 distinct CDR3 sequences, around 14% seen once. CDR1 and CDR2 (germline): KGHSH, LQKENI. The V end lost 6 bases, the J end lost 4 bases, and 9 bases lay between the germline ends. This CDR3 spans 13 amino acids. The chain links TRBV18 to TRBJ2-2, with D perhaps TRBD2 (5 bases). The sequence was obtained from a man aged 18 to 30 who had mild COVID-19 (a few samples of this study predate the infection). Cell type and time point are not known. The sequencing sample was made of PBMCs or a T cell subset sorted from them (not recorded which). The CDR3 sequence is CASSMDFTGELFF. As DNA, the CDR3 is TGTGCCAGCTCGATGGACTTCACCGGGGAGCTGTTTTTT.